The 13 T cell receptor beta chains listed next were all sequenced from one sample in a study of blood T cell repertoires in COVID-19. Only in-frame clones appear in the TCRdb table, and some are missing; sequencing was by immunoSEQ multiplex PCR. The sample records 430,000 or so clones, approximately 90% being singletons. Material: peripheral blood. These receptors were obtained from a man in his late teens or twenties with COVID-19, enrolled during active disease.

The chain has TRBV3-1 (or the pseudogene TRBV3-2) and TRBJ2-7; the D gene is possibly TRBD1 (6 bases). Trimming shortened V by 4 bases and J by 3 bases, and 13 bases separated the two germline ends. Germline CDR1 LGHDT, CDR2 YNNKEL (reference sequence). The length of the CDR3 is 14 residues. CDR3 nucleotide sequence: TGTGCCAGCAGCCCCAGAGGCAGGGGCTACGAGCAGTACTTC. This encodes CASSPRGRGYEQYF.

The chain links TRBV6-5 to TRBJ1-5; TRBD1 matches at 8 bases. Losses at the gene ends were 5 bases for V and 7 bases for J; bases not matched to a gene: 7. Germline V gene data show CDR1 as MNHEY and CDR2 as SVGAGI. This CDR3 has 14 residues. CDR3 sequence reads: CASSPGQGQQPQHF. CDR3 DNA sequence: TGTGCCAGCAGTCCCGGACAGGGACAACAGCCCCAGCATTTT.

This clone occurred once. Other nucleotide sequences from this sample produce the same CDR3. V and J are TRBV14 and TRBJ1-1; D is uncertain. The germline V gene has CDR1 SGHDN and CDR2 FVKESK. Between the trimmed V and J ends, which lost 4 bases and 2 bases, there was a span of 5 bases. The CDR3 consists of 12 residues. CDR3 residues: CASSPLNTEAFF. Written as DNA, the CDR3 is TGTGCCAGCAGCCCTTTAAACACTGAAGCTTTCTTT.

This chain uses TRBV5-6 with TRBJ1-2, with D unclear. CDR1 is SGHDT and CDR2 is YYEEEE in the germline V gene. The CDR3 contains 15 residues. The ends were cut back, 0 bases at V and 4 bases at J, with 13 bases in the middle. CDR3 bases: TGTGCCAGCAGCTTGGCAGCAACTAATGGCTATGGCTACACCTTC. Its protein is CASSLAATNGYGYTF.

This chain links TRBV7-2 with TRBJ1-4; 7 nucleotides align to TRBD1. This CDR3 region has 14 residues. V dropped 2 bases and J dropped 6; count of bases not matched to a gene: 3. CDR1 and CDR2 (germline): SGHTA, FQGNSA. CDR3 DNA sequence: TGTGCCAGCAGCTTAAGAGGGGGCCATGAAAAACTGTTTTTT. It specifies CASSLRGGHEKLFF.

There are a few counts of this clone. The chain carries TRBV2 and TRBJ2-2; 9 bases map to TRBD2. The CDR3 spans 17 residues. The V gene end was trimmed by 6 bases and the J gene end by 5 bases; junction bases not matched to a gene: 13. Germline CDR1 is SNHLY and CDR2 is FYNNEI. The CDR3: CASSGGRLAVGTGELFF. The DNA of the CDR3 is TGTGCCAGCAGCGGAGGCCGACTAGCGGTAGGGACCGGGGAGCTGTTTTTT.

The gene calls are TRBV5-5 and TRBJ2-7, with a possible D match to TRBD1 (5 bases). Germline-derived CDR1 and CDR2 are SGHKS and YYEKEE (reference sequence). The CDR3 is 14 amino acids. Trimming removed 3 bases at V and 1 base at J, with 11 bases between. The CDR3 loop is CASSWASGSYEQYF. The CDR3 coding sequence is TGTGCCAGCAGCTGGGCATCAGGGTCCTACGAGCAGTACTTC.

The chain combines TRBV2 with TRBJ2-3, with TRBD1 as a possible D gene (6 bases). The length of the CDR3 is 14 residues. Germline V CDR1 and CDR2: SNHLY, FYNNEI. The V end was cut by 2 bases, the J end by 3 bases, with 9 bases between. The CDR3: CASSERTVTDTQYF. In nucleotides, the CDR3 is TGTGCCAGCAGTGAACGGACAGTGACAGATACGCAGTATTTT.

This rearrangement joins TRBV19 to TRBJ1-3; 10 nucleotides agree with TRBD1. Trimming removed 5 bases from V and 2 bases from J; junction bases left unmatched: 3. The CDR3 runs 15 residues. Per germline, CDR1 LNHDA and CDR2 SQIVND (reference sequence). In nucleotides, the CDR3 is TGTGCCAGTAGTCCCGGGACAGGGGCTGGAAACACCATATATTTT. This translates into CASSPGTGAGNTIYF.

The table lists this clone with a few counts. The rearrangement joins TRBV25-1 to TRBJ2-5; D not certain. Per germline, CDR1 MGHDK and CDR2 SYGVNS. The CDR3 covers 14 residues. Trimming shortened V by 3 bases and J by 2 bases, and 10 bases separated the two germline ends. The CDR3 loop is CASSDLADQETQYF. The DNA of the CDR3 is TGTGCCAGCAGTGACCTGGCAGATCAAGAGACCCAGTACTTC. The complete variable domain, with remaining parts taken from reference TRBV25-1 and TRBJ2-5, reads EADIYQTPRYLVIGTGKKITLECSQTMGHDKMYWYQQDPGMELHLIHYSYGVNSTEKGDLSSESTVSRIRTEHFPLTLESARPSHTSQYLCASSDLADQETQYFGPGTRLLVL.

CDR3 sequence (DNA): TGTGCCAGCAGTTACCGGGGATTTGAAGCTTTCTTT. Encoded protein: CASSYRGFEAFF. The V and J genes are TRBV6-2 or TRBV6-3 and TRBJ1-1; D unclear. The CDR3 has 12 amino acids. CDR1 and CDR2 (germline): MNHEY, SVGEGT. Trimming pared 2 bases from V and 7 bases from J, leaving 8 bases between.

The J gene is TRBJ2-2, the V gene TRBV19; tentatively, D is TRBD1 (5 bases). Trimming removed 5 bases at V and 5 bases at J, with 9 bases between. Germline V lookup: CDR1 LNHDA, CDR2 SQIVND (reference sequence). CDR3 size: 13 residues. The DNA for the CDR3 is TGTGCCAGTAGTCCCAGGGCGACCGGGGAGCTGTTTTTT. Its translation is CASSPRATGELFF.

CDR3 sequence reads: CATQGPGQPQHF. The DNA of the CDR3 is TGTGCCACACAGGGTCCGGGTCAGCCCCAGCATTTT. The chain carries TRBV2 and TRBJ1-5; D might be TRBD1 (6 bases). The CDR3 contains 12 residues. The germline gives CDR1 SNHLY, CDR2 FYNNEI. V shed 10 bases and J shed 6 bases, with 13 bases lying between them.